Listed below are T cell receptor beta chains from one sample, sequenced in a study of T cells in tuberculosis. Data came from immunoSEQ multiplex PCR; TCRdb stores just in-frame clones and leaves some out. The repertoire holds about 34,000 clones, about 97% seen once, with under 7% in the top ten. Source material: PBMCs. The source of these receptors is a donor aged 5 to 30 with latent tuberculosis or without tuberculosis infection. Each CDR3 is given with its conserved first and last residue. D genes are given only for firm matches. Not every row has a clone size; where given, it reads once, few, many or a size class.

d_call: .; v_call: TRBV2; clone_size: once; j_call: TRBJ2-7; cdr3_aa: CASKEDSTLSYEQYF; cdr3_nt: TGTGCCAGCAAGGAGGACAGTACCCTCTCCTACGAGCAGTACTTC
d_call: .; v_call: TRBV10-3; clone_size: .; j_call: TRBJ2-5; cdr3_aa: CAIREGAQETQYF; cdr3_nt: TGTGCCATCAGGGAAGGGGCGCAAGAGACCCAGTACTTC
d_call: TRBD2; v_call: TRBV5-1; clone_size: .; j_call: TRBJ2-3; cdr3_aa: CASSPDSGGSTDTQYF; cdr3_nt: TGCGCCAGCAGCCCAGATAGCGGGGGGAGCACAGATACGCAGTATTTT
d_call: .; v_call: TRBV4-1; clone_size: .; j_call: TRBJ2-7; cdr3_aa: CASSPDSHPYEQYF; cdr3_nt: TGCGCCAGCAGCCCGGACAGCCACCCCTACGAGCAGTACTTC
d_call: TRBD1; v_call: TRBV2; clone_size: .; j_call: TRBJ1-2; cdr3_aa: CASNPDRDSGYGYTF; cdr3_nt: TGTGCCAGCAACCCCGACAGGGACTCTGGCTATGGCTACACCTTC
d_call: TRBD2; v_call: TRBV7-2; clone_size: .; j_call: TRBJ2-7; cdr3_aa: CASSFSSGSSYEQYF; cdr3_nt: TGTGCCAGCAGCTTTTCTAGCGGGAGCTCCTACGAGCAGTACTTC
d_call: .; v_call: TRBV5-5; clone_size: once; j_call: TRBJ1-1; cdr3_aa: CASSFRRGNTEAFF; cdr3_nt: TGTGCCAGCAGCTTTAGGAGGGGGAACACTGAAGCTTTCTTT
d_call: TRBD2; v_call: TRBV7-6; clone_size: .; j_call: TRBJ2-3; cdr3_aa: CASSLGLAGGSSTDTQYF; cdr3_nt: TGTGCCAGCAGCCTGGGACTAGCGGGAGGCTCTAGCACAGATACGCAGTATTTT
d_call: .; v_call: TRBV15; clone_size: .; j_call: TRBJ2-7; cdr3_aa: CATSRDRTSRSYEQYF; cdr3_nt: TGTGCCACCAGCAGAGATCGAACTAGCCGCTCCTACGAGCAGTACTTC
d_call: TRBD1; v_call: TRBV7-8; clone_size: .; j_call: TRBJ2-5; cdr3_aa: CASSADRVETQYF; cdr3_nt: TGTGCCAGCAGCGCGGACAGGGTAGAGACCCAGTACTTC
d_call: TRBD1; v_call: TRBV5-1; clone_size: .; j_call: TRBJ1-2; cdr3_aa: CASSPRQGIGYGYTF; cdr3_nt: TGCGCCAGCAGCCCCAGACAGGGAATCGGGTATGGCTACACCTTC
d_call: TRBD1; v_call: TRBV5-1; clone_size: .; j_call: TRBJ1-1; cdr3_aa: CASSGDSLREAFF; cdr3_nt: TGCGCCAGCAGCGGGGACAGCCTCAGGGAAGCTTTCTTT
d_call: .; v_call: TRBV30; clone_size: once; j_call: TRBJ2-1; cdr3_aa: CAWSVAPYNEQFF; cdr3_nt: TGTGCCTGGAGTGTAGCACCATACAATGAGCAGTTCTTC
d_call: .; v_call: TRBV21-1; clone_size: .; j_call: TRBJ2-7; cdr3_aa: CASGNRVSSYEQYF; cdr3_nt: TGTGCCAGCGGGAACAGGGTTAGCTCCTACGAGCAGTACTTC